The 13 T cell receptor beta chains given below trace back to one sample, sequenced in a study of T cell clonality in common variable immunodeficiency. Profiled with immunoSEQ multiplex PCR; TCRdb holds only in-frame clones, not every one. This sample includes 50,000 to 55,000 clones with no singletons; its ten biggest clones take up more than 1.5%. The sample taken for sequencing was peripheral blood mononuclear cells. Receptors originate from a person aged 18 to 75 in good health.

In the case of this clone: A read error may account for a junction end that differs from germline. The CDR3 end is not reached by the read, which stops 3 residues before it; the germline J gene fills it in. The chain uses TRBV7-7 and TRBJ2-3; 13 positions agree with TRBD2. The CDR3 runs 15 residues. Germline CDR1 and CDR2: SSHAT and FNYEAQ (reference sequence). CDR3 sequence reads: CASSRGLAGMGTQYF. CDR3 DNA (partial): TGTGCTAGCAGCCGGGGACTAGCGGGGATGGGGACG. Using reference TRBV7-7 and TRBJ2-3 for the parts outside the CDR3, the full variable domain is GAGVSQSPRYKVTKRGQDVTLRCDPISSHATLYWYQQALGQGPEFLTYFNYEAQPDKSGLPSDRFSAERPEGSISTLTIQRTEQRDSAMYRCASSRGLAGMGTQYFGPGTRLTVL.

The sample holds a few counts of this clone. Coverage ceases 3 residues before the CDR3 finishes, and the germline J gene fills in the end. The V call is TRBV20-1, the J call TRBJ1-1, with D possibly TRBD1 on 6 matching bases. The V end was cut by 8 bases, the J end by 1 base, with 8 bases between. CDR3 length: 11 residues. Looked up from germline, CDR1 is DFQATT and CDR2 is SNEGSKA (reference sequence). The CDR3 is CSYRANTEAFF. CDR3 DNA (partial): TGCAGTTACAGGGCGAACACTGAA.

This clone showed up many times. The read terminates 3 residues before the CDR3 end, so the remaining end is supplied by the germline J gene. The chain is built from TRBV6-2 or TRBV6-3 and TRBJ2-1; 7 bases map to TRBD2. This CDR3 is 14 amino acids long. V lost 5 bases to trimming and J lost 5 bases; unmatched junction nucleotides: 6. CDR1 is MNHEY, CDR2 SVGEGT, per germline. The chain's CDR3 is CASSRASGNNEQFF. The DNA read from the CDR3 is TGTGCCAGCAGTCGGGCTAGCGGCAACAATGAG.

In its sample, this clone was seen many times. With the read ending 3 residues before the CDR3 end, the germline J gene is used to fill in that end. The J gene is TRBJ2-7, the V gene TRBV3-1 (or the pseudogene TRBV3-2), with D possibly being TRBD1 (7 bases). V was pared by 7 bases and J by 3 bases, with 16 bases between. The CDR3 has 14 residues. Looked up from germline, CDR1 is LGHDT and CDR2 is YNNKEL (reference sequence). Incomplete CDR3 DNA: TGTGCCAGCACGAACGGAGGGGACAGCTACGAG. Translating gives CASTNGGDSYE. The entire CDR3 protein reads CASTNGGDSYEQYF.

Incomplete CDR3 DNA: TGTGCCAGCAGTGCCCGGACAGTTCTGAACACTGAA. Translated: CASSARTVLNTE. The entire CDR3 protein is CASSARTVLNTEAFF. The V gene is TRBV6-2 or TRBV6-3, the J gene TRBJ1-1; TRBD1 might be the D (6 bases). The read finishes 3 residues shy of the CDR3 end, and the germline J gene is used to complete it. With 5 bases removed from V and 0 bases from J, the gap between germline ends came to 13 bases. This CDR3 contains 15 residues. Germline assignment: CDR1 MNHEY and CDR2 SVGEGT.

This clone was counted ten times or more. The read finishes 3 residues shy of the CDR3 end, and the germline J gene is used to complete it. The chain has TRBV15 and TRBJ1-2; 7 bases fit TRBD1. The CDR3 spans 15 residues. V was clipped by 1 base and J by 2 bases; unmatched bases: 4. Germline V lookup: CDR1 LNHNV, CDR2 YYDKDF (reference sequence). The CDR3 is CATSRGQGENYGYTF. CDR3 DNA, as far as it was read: TGTGCCACCAGCAGAGGACAGGGCGAAAACTATGGC.

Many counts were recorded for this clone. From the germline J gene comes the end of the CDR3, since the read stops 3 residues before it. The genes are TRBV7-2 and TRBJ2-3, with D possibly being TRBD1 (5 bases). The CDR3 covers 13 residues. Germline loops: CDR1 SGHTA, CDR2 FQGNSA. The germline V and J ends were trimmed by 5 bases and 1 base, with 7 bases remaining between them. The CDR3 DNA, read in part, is TGTGCCAGCAGCCAACAGGGCACAGATACG. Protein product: CASSQQGTDT. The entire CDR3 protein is CASSQQGTDTQYF.

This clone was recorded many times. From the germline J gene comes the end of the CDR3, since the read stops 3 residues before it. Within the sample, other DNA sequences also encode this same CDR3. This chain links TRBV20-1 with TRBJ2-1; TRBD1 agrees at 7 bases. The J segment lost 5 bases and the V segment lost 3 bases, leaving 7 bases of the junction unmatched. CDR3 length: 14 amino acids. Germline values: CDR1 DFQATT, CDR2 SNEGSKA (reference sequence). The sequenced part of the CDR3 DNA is TGCAGTGCTAGGAACAGGGGTAGGGACAATGAG. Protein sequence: CSARNRGRDNE. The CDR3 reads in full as CSARNRGRDNEQFF.

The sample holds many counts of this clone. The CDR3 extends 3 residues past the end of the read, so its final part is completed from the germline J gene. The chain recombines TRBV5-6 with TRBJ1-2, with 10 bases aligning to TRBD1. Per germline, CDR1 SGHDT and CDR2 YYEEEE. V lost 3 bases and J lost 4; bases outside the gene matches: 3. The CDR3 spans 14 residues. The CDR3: CASSSGTGAYGYTF. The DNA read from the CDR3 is TGTGCCAGCAGCTCTGGGACAGGGGCCTATGGC.

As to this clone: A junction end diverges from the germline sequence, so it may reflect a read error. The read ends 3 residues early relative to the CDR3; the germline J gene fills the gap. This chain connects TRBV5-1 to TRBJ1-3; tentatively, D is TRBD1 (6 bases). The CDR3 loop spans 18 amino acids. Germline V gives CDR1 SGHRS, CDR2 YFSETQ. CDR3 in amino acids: CASSWEGGGGSGGNTIYF. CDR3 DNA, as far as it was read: TGCGCCAGCAGCTGGGAAGGGGGTGGGGGAAGCGGTGGAAACACT.

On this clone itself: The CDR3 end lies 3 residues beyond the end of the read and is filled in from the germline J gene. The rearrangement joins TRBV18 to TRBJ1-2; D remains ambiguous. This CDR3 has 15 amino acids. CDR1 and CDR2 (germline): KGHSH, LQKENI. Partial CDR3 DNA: TGTGCCAGCTCACCTAGCGGGCCCGCCTACAATGAC. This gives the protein CASSPSGPAYND. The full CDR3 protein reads CASSPSGPAYNDYTF.

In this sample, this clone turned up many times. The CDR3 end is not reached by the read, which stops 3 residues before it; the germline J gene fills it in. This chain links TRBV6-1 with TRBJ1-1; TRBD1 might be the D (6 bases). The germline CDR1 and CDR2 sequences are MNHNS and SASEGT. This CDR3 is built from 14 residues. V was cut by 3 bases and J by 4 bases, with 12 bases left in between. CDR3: CASSDQTGATEAFF. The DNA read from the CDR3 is TGTGCCAGCAGTGATCAGACAGGCGCCACTGAA.

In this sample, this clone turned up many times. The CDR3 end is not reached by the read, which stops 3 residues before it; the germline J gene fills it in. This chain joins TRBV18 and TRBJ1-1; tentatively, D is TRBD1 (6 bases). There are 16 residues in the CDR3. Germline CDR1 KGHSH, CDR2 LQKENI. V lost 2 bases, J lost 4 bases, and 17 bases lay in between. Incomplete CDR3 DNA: TGTGCCAGCTCACCAGCAGGGGCGCGGGTGTCCACTGAA. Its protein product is CASSPAGARVSTE. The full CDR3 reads CASSPAGARVSTEAFF.